Each of the 23 T cell receptor beta chains below was sequenced from the same sample in a study of CD8 T cell repertoires and HIV-1 epitope variants. For these receptors, no antigen is known. Using immunoSEQ multiplex PCR, the repertoire was profiled, and TCRdb retains in-frame clones only, with some absent. The sample lists about 4,500 clones; approximately 70% were seen once. The sample comprised cultured CD8+ T cells derived from PBMCs. The receptors come from a male donor with HIV.

This clone occurred once. V and J are TRBV28 and TRBJ1-4; D possibly corresponds to TRBD1 (6 bases). The V and J ends lost 1 base and 5 bases respectively, with 14 bases between them. This CDR3 is built from 16 residues. Germline CDR1 reads MDHEN; CDR2 reads SYDVKM. Written as DNA, the CDR3 is TGTGCCAGCAGTTTATCCTTCCGGGACATAAATGAAAAACTGTTTTTT. Translated: CASSLSFRDINEKLFF.

The rearrangement links TRBV5-4 to TRBJ1-6; no clear D gene. V was cut by 0 bases and J by 8 bases, with 3 bases left in between. CDR1 and CDR2 (germline): SGHNT, YYREEE (reference sequence). The CDR3 consists of 12 residues. The CDR3 sequence: CASSLDDSPLHF. The CDR3 DNA follows: TGTGCCAGCAGCTTGGACGATTCACCCCTCCACTTT.

V is TRBV14 and J is TRBJ2-3, with 7 bases lining up with TRBD1. Losses at the gene ends were 4 bases for V and 2 bases for J; bases not matched to a gene: 9. The CDR3 runs to 16 residues. From germline, CDR1 is SGHDN and CDR2 FVKESK. CDR3 amino acids: CASSLWTGTATDTQYF. The CDR3 nucleotides are TGTGCCAGCAGCCTTTGGACAGGAACCGCCACAGATACGCAGTATTTT.

This chain joins TRBV4-1 and TRBJ2-3; 9 nucleotides align to TRBD1. The CDR3 is made up of 18 amino acids. Germline V gene sequence: CDR1 MGHRA, CDR2 YSYEKL. The trim removed 4 bases at V and 3 bases at J, leaving 14 bases unmatched. Written as DNA, the CDR3 is TGCGCCAGCAGCCCACCCCCTCCCCCGGGACAGGGTACAGATACGCAGTATTTT. Translation: CASSPPPPPGQGTDTQYF.

The chain combines TRBV6-6 with TRBJ2-1; unclear D gene. The CDR3 loop spans 13 amino acids. CDR1 and CDR2 (germline): MNHNY, SVGAGI (reference sequence). V lost 3 bases, J lost 5 bases, and 8 bases lay in between. Here the CDR3 reads CASSYVRNNEQFF. CDR3 nucleotides: TGTGCCAGCAGTTATGTCAGGAACAATGAGCAGTTCTTC.

On this clone itself: One junction end does not reproduce the germline sequence, and a read error may be involved. The chain uses TRBV7-7 and TRBJ2-2; 13 bases match TRBD2. There are 19 residues in the CDR3. Germline V gene sequence: CDR1 SSHAT, CDR2 FNYEAQ (reference sequence). CDR3 amino acids: CASSLSGGLAGADSGELFF. As DNA, the CDR3 is TGTGCTAGCAGCTTATCAGGCGGACTAGCGGGAGCCGATTCCGGGGAGCTGTTTTTT.

This clone was recorded a few times. The genes are TRBV7-2 and TRBJ1-1, with D perhaps matching TRBD1 (6 bases). From germline, CDR1 is SGHTA and CDR2 FQGNSA. The V end lost 2 bases, the J end lost 3 bases, and 19 bases lay between the germline ends. The CDR3 is 17 amino acids. DNA for the CDR3: TGTGCCAGCAGCTTACACGGTCCGGGGGCGGGTGACACTGAAGCTTTCTTT. It yields the protein CASSLHGPGAGDTEAFF.

This clone was detected only a few times. The rearrangement links TRBV7-6 to TRBJ2-3, with D uncertain. The CDR3 runs to 12 residues. V was clipped by 5 bases and J by 5 bases, with 8 bases between them. Germline V gene sequence: CDR1 SGHVS, CDR2 FNYEAQ. CDR3 sequence reads: CASSAFGDTQYF. The CDR3 coding sequence is TGTGCCAGCAGCGCCTTCGGAGATACGCAGTATTTT.

The chain employs TRBV28 and TRBJ2-7, with 8 bases aligning to TRBD1. The CDR3 sequence is 16 residues long. Germline-derived CDR1 and CDR2 are MDHEN and SYDVKM. Trimming removed 6 bases from V and 2 bases from J; junction bases left unmatched: 12. For the CDR3, the DNA is TGTGCCAGCAGCCAATCCCGGGACAGGCGTACCTACGAGCAGTACTTC. The encoded protein is CASSQSRDRRTYEQYF. Combining the CDR3 with reference TRBV28 and TRBJ2-7 gives the whole variable domain DVKVTQSSRYLVKRTGEKVFLECVQDMDHENMFWYRQDPGLGLRLIYFSYDVKMKEKGDIPEGYSVSREKKERFSLILESASTNQTSMYLCASSQSRDRRTYEQYFGPGTRLTVT.

This chain connects TRBV28 to TRBJ1-1, with 10 bases identical to TRBD1. Germline assignment: CDR1 MDHEN and CDR2 SYDVKM. The CDR3 is 18 residues long. After removal of 5 bases from V and 1 base from J, the junction contained 13 bases not matched to a gene. CDR3 coding DNA: TGTGCCAGCAGTCTCCCCCGGACAGGGGGAGTAAAGAACACTGAAGCTTTCTTT. The encoded protein is CASSLPRTGGVKNTEAFF. Drawing the rest from reference TRBV28 and TRBJ1-1, the complete variable domain is DVKVTQSSRYLVKRTGEKVFLECVQDMDHENMFWYRQDPGLGLRLIYFSYDVKMKEKGDIPEGYSVSREKKERFSLILESASTNQTSMYLCASSLPRTGGVKNTEAFFGQGTRLTVV.

This clone came up once. V gene TRBV6-5 combines with J gene TRBJ2-1; 9 nucleotides agree with TRBD2. The V segment lost 6 bases and the J segment 7 bases; nucleotides outside the gene matches: 10. The CDR3 is 15 residues long. Looked up from germline, CDR1 is MNHEY and CDR2 is SVGAGI. The CDR3 nucleotides read TGTGCCAGCAGACTCAGCGGGACTAGCAGGAATGAGCAGTTCTTC. Its translation is CASRLSGTSRNEQFF.

This clone was seen a few times. This chain connects TRBV6-1 to TRBJ2-7, with TRBD1 as a possible D gene (5 bases). Trimming cost V 7 bases and J 2 bases, with 15 bases left between them. CDR1 is MNHNS, CDR2 SASEGT, per germline. The CDR3 covers 14 residues. The CDR3 DNA is TGTGCCAGCACCCAAGGGGCAGGAACCTACGAGCAGTACTTC. Its translation: CASTQGAGTYEQYF.

The chain recombines TRBV27 with TRBJ2-5; 8 bases are shared with TRBD2. Losses at the gene ends were 5 bases for V and 2 bases for J; bases not matched to a gene: 13. CDR3 length equals 17 residues. Germline CDR1 MNHEY, CDR2 SMNVEV (reference sequence). This CDR3 reads CASSPPGSAGVQETQYF. The CDR3 DNA sequence: TGTGCCAGCAGTCCCCCAGGGTCAGCGGGGGTGCAAGAGACCCAGTACTTC.

The chain uses TRBV5-8 and TRBJ1-2; no reliable D call. V dropped 4 bases and J dropped 3 bases, with 19 bases sitting between them. The CDR3 covers 16 residues. Germline V lookup: CDR1 SGHTS, CDR2 YDEGEE. CDR3 nucleotide sequence: TGTGCCAGCAGCCCTTGGCCGGTAGAATTGGACTATGGCTACACCTTC. This translates into CASSPWPVELDYGYTF.

V gene TRBV19 combines with J gene TRBJ1-1; weak D call: TRBD1 (6 bases). V was clipped by 4 bases and J by 4 bases, with 10 bases between them. The CDR3 consists of 13 residues. CDR1 and CDR2 from the germline V gene are LNHDA and SQIVND (reference sequence). The CDR3 loop reads CASSTLGGTEAFF. In DNA form, the CDR3 reads TGTGCCAGTAGTACCTTAGGGGGCACTGAAGCTTTCTTT.

The chain couples TRBV7-2 to TRBJ1-3; D is uncertain. With 2 bases removed from V and 2 bases from J, the gap between germline ends came to 7 bases. This CDR3 has 14 residues. CDR1 is SGHTA, CDR2 FQGNSA, per germline. The CDR3 reads CASSLNTPGNTIYF. The DNA of the CDR3 is TGTGCCAGCAGCTTAAACACTCCTGGAAACACCATATATTTT.

About this clone: The missing conserved phenylalanine or tryptophan at the end of this CDR3 makes a read error likely. This chain uses TRBV6-5 with TRBJ1-1; D not certain. Per germline, CDR1 MNHEY and CDR2 SVGAGI. The V and J ends lost 0 bases and 7 bases respectively, with 12 bases between them. The CDR3 totals 14 residues. CDR3 region: CASSYSAVDFEAFL. In DNA form, the CDR3 reads TGTGCCAGCAGTTACTCGGCAGTAGATTTTGAAGCTTTCCTT.

The chain has TRBV4-1 and TRBJ2-3; D remains ambiguous. Germline CDR1 MGHRA, CDR2 YSYEKL. Trimming shortened V by 0 bases and J by 2 bases, and 12 bases separated the two germline ends. The CDR3 spans 16 residues. CDR3 sequence reads: CASSQESGGFTDTQYF. The CDR3 region has the DNA TGCGCCAGCAGCCAAGAATCCGGCGGATTCACAGATACGCAGTATTTT.

The genes are TRBV5-4 and TRBJ2-7; D is undetermined. In germline, CDR1 is SGHNT, CDR2 YYREEE (reference sequence). With 4 bases removed from V and 3 bases from J, the gap between germline ends came to 14 bases. The CDR3 loop spans 14 amino acids. The CDR3 here is CASSQEAASYEQYF. CDR3 nucleotide sequence: TGTGCCAGCAGCCAAGAGGCAGCCAGCTACGAGCAGTACTTC.

The rearrangement links TRBV28 to TRBJ2-7; weak D call: TRBD2 (6 bases). Trimming left V 5 bases short and J 0 bases short, with 8 bases between. CDR3 length: 13 amino acids. Germline V CDR1 and CDR2: MDHEN, SYDVKM. CDR3 sequence (DNA): TGTGCCAGCAGTCGGGACTTCTCCTACGAGCAGTACTTC. It specifies CASSRDFSYEQYF.

The chain is built from TRBV10-2 and TRBJ1-5; 10 bases agree with TRBD1. Germline V gene lookup returns CDR1 WSHSY and CDR2 SAAADI. The CDR3 is 14 amino acids. Losses at the gene ends were 5 bases for V and 5 bases for J; bases not matched to a gene: 3. The CDR3: CASSTGQGYQPQHF. CDR3 bases: TGCGCCAGCAGTACGGGACAGGGGTATCAGCCCCAGCATTTT.

The chain combines TRBV6-6 with TRBJ1-6; 10 bases agree with TRBD1. V was pared by 6 bases and J by 8 bases, with 4 bases of the junction left unmatched. Per the germline V gene, CDR1 is MNHNY and CDR2 is SVGAGI (reference sequence). This CDR3 is built from 14 residues. The CDR3 bases are TGTGCCAGCAGGCCGGGACAGGGGTATTCACCCCTCCACTTT. Its protein product is CASRPGQGYSPLHF.

A single count supports this clone. This chain joins TRBV7-8 and TRBJ1-6, with D possibly matching TRBD1 (5 bases). The CDR3 has 18 residues. CDR1 is SGHVS, CDR2 FQNEAQ, per germline. Trimming stripped 5 bases from V and 9 bases from J, with 26 bases between. The CDR3 reads CASSPIHWGGTLGSPLHF. The CDR3 bases are TGTGCCAGCAGCCCGATACACTGGGGGGGAACCCTTGGTTCACCCCTCCACTTT.